The TCR beta chain described here comes from a study of blood T cell repertoires in COVID-19. This clone showed up just a few times. Between the trimmed V and J ends, which lost 4 bases and 7 bases, there was a span of 20 bases. The germline CDR1 and CDR2 sequences are SGHNT and YYREEE (reference sequence). The CDR3 runs to 15 residues. Using immunoSEQ multiplex PCR, the repertoire was profiled, and TCRdb retains in-frame clones only, with some absent. Of 150,000 or so clones in the sample, about 86% were seen once. The receptor's source is a man aged 50 to 59 with active or convalescent COVID-19. Sequencing was performed on peripheral blood. The chain combines TRBV5-4 with TRBJ1-2; D possibly corresponds to TRBD1 (5 bases). CDR3 residues: CASSKPGQVQTGYTF. For the CDR3, the DNA is TGTGCCAGCAGCAAACCAGGGCAGGTTCAAACTGGCTACACCTTC.